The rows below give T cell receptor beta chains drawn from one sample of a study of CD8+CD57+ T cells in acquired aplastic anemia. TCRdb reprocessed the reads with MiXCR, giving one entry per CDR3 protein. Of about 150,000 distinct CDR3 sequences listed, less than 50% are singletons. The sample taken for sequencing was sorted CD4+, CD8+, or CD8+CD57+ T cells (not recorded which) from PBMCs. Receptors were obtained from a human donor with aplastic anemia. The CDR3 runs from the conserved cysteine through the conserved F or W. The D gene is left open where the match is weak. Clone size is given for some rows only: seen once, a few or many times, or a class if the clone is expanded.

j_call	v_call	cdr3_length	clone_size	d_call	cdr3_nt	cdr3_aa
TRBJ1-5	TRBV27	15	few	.	TGTGCCAGCAGTTTAGTTAGGGACGTCAATCAGCCCCAGCATTTT	CASSLVRDVNQPQHF
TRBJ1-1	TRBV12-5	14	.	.	TGTGCTAGTGGTTTGGCTCCTCGACAGGCTGAAGCTTTCTTT	CASGLAPRQAEAFF
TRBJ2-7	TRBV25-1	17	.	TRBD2	TGTGCCAGCAGTGAATCGGGGGGGCGGGGGCGGAGTATGGAGCAGTACTTC	CASSESGGRGRSMEQYF
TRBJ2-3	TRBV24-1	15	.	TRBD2	TGTGCCACCGGGACTAGCGGGGGCTCCACAGATACGCAGTATTTT	CATGTSGGSTDTQYF
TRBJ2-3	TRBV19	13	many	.	TGTGCCACTCGGTGGAGGGGCACAGATACGCAGTATTTT	CATRWRGTDTQYF
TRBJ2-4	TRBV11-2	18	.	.	TGTGCCAGCAGCTTTCGTGGGATAAGAGCAGGTCCAGGAAACATTCAGTACTTC	CASSFRGIRAGPGNIQYF
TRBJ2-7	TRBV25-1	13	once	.	TGTGCCAGCAGAATGGCGGCCTCCTACGAGCAGTACTTC	CASRMAASYEQYF
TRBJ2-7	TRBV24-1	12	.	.	TGTGCCACAATTACATGCTCCTACGAGCAGTACTTC	CATITCSYEQYF
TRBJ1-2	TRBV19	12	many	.	TGTGCCAGTAGTCCTGGACTCTATGGCTACACCTTC	CASSPGLYGYTF
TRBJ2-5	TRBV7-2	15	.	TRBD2	TGTGCCAGCAGCTTCGGCGGGAGGGTAGGAGAGACCCAGTACTTC	CASSFGGRVGETQYF
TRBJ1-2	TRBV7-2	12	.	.	TGTGCCAGCAGCTTAGTCAACTATGGCTACACCTTC	CASSLVNYGYTF
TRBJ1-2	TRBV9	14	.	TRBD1	TGTGCCAGCAGCGCCGCCGGGACAGCGAAAGGCTACACCTTC	CASSAAGTAKGYTF
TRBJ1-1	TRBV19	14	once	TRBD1	TGTGCCAGTAGACTTGACAGGGAGGTCACTGAAGCTTTCTTT	CASRLDREVTEAFF
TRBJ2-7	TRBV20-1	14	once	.	TGCAGTGCTCTTTCGTATAACGGCGGCTACGAGCAGTACTTC	CSALSYNGGYEQYF
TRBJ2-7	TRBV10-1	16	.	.	TGCGCCAGCAGTGAACGTGAGGGCGAACCTCGCTACGAGCAGTACTTC	CASSEREGEPRYEQYF
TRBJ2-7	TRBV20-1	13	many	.	TGCAGTGCAAGAAGGGGGAGCTACTACGAGCAGTACTTC	CSARRGSYYEQYF
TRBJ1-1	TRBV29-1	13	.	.	TGCAGCGTTGATCAGGCCCCGAACACTGAAGCTTTCTTT	CSVDQAPNTEAFF
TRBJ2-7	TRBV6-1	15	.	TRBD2	TGTGCCAGCAGGGCCCTAGGGCGGGGGTCCTACGAGCAGTACTTC	CASRALGRGSYEQYF
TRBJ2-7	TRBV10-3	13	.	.	TGTGCCATCCCGGGACCGATTCCCTACGAGCAGTACTTC	CAIPGPIPYEQYF
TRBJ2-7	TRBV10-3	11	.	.	TGTGCCACCGAGACAGCATACGAGCAGTACTTC	CATETAYEQYF
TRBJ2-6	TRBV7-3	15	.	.	TGTGCCAGCAGCCCCGGAAGCTCTGGGGCCAACGTCCTGACTTTC	CASSPGSSGANVLTF
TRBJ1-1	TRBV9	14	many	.	TGTGCCAGCAGCCCGGGACATCTGAACACTGAAGCTTTCTTT	CASSPGHLNTEAFF
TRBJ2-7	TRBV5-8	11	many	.	TGTGCCAGCAGCCATGGCTACGAGCAGTACTTC	CASSHGYEQYF
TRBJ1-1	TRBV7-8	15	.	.	TGTGCCAGCAGCTGGTCAACAGGGATGAACACTGAAGCTTTCTTT	CASSWSTGMNTEAFF
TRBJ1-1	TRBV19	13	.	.	TGTGCCAGTAGTACCCAGACCCACGAAGAAGCTTTCTTT	CASSTQTHEEAFF
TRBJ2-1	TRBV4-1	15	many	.	TGCGCCAGCAGCCAAGATCTCCCTAGAATGGATGAGCAGTTCTTC	CASSQDLPRMDEQFF
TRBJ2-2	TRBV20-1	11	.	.	TGCAGTGCTCGAGGGAGTGGGGAGCTGTTTTTT	CSARGSGELFF
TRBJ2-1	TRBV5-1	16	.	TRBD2	TGCGCCAGCAGCGTGACTAGCGGGAACTCCTACAATGAGCAGTTCTTC	CASSVTSGNSYNEQFF
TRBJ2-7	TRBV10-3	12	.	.	TGTGCCATCAGTTATACCTCCTACGAGCAGTACTTC	CAISYTSYEQYF
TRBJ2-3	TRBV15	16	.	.	TGTGCCACCAGTGATTTGACCAGCAGCAGCACAGATACGCAGTATTTT	CATSDLTSSSTDTQYF
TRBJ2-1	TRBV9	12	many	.	TGTGCCAGCAGCGGTGGATGGGATGAGCAGTTCTTC	CASSGGWDEQFF
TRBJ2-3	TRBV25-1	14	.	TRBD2	TGTGCCAGCCGCGCCGGGACTAGCCCAGATACGCAGTATTTT	CASRAGTSPDTQYF
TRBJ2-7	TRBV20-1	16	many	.	TGCAGTGCTAGAGATCCCCACCCCAGAGGCCTCTACGAGCAGTACTTC	CSARDPHPRGLYEQYF
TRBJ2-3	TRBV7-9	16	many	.	TGTGCCAGCAGCTTAGTTGGCCTGGGAGGTGCAGATACGCAGTATTTT	CASSLVGLGGADTQYF
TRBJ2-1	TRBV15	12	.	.	TGTGCCACCAGCAGACCCGCGACGGAGCAGTTCTTC	CATSRPATEQFF
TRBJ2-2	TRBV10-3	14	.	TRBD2	TGTGCCATCCTACGGGGGGGTAACACCGGGGAGCTGTTTTTT	CAILRGGNTGELFF
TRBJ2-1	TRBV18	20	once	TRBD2	TGTGCCAGCTCACTAGGACTAGCGGGAGGACAGCTTAGCTCCTACAATGAGCAGTTCTTC	CASSLGLAGGQLSSYNEQFF
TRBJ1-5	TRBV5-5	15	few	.	TGTGCCAGCAGCTTGGTGGGGGGGCTACATCAGCCCCAGCATTTT	CASSLVGGLHQPQHF
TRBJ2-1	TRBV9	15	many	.	TGTGCCAGCAGCTCCCGAGAGGGTCCCTACAATGAGCAGTTCTTC	CASSSREGPYNEQFF
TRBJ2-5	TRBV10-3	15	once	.	TGTGCCATCAGTGAGTCGGGTAGCGCACAAGAGACCCAGTACTTC	CAISESGSAQETQYF
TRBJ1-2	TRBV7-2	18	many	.	TGTGCCAGCAGCTCCAATTCTCCTGAAATCAGATGGAACCATGGCTACACCTTC	CASSSNSPEIRWNHGYTF
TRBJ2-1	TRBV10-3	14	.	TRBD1	TGTGCCATCAGTGGAGGGACAGGGGAGAGTGAGCAGTTCTTC	CAISGGTGESEQFF
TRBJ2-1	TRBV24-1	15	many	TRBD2	TGTGCCACCAGTCCGTTGAGGGAGGGGACGAATGAGCAGTTCTTC	CATSPLREGTNEQFF
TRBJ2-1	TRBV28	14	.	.	TGTGCCAGCAGTTCGAATGACCCCTGGGATGAGCAGTTCTTC	CASSSNDPWDEQFF
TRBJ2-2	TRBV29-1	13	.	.	TGCAGCGCCGTGGAGGGAGCGATCGGGGAGCTGTTTTTT	CSAVEGAIGELFF
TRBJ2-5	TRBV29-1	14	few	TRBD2	TGCAGCGTTCTAGCGGGAGGGCGGCAAGAGACCCAGTACTTC	CSVLAGGRQETQYF
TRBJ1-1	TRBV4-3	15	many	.	TGCGCCAGCAGCCCCGCCGATACGTCGGGAACTGAAGCTTTCTTT	CASSPADTSGTEAFF
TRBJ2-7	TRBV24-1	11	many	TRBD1	TGTGCCAAGGACAGGGCGAGCGAGCAGTACTTC	CAKDRASEQYF
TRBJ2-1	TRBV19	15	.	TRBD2	TGTGCCAGTAGGGATAGACTGGCGGGGGGGTATGAGCAGTTCTTC	CASRDRLAGGYEQFF
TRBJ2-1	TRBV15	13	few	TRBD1	TGTGCCACCAGCAGGGACAGGGCGGATGAGCAGTTCTTC	CATSRDRADEQFF
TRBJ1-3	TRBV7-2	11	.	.	TGTGCCAGTACAGAGGGAAACACCATATATTTT	CASTEGNTIYF
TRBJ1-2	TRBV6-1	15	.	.	TGTGCCAGCAGTGAAGAAGGAGGGTACGGCTATGGCTACACCTTC	CASSEEGGYGYGYTF
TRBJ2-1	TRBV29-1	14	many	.	TGCAGCGCTGGATTATTTATCCGTAACAATGAGCAGTTCTTC	CSAGLFIRNNEQFF
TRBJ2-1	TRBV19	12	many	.	TGTGCCAGTAGGGGTAGTGAGAATGAGCAGTTCTTC	CASRGSENEQFF